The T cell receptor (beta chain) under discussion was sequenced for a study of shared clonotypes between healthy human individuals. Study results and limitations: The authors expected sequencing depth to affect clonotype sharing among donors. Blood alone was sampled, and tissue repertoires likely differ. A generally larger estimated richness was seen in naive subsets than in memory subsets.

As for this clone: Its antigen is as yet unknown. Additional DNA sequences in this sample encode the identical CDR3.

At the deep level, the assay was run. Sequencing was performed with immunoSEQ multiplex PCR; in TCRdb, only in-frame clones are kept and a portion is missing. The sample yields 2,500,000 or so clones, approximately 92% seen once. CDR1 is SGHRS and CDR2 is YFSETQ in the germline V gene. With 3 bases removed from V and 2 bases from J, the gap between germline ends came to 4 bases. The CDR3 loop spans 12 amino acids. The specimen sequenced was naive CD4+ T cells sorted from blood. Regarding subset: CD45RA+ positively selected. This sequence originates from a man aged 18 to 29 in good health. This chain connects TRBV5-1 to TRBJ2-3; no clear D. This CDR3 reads CASSSTTDTQYF. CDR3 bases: TGCGCCAGCAGCTCGACCACAGATACGCAGTATTTT.